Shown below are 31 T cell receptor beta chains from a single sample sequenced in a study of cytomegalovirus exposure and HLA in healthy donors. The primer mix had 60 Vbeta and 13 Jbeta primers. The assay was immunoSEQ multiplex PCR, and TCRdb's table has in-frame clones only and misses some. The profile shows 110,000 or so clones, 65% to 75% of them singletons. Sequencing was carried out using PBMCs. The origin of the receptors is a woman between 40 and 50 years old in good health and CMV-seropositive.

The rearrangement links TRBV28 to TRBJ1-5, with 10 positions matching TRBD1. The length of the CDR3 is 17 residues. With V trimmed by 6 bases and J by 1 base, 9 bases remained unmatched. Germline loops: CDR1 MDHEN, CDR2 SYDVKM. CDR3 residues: CASRDRGLRQSNQPQHF. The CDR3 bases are TGTGCCAGCAGAGACAGGGGGCTACGTCAGAGCAATCAGCCCCAGCATTTT.

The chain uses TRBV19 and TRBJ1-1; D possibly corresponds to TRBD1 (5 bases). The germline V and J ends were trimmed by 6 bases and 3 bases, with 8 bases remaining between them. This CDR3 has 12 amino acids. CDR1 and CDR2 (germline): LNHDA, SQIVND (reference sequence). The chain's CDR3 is CASSPGYTEAFF. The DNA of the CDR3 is TGTGCCAGTAGCCCAGGGTACACTGAAGCTTTCTTT.

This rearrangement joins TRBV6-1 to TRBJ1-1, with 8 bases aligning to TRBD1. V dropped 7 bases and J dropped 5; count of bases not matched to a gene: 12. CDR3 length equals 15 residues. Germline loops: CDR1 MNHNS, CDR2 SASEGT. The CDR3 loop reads CASTDQGAPRTEAFF. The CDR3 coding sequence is TGTGCCAGCACCGACCAGGGGGCGCCGCGGACTGAAGCTTTCTTT.

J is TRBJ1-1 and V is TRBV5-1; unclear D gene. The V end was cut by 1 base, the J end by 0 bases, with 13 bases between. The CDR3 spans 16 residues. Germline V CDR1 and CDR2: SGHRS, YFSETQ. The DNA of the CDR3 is TGCGCCAGCAGCTTGTTGGCAGGATCCATGAACACTGAAGCTTTCTTT. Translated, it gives CASSLLAGSMNTEAFF.

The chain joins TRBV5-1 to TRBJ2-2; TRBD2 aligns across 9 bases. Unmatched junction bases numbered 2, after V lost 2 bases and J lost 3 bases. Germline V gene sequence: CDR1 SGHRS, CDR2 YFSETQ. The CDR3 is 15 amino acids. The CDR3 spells CASSFPSGDTGELFF. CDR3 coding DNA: TGCGCCAGCAGCTTCCCTAGCGGGGACACCGGGGAGCTGTTTTTT.

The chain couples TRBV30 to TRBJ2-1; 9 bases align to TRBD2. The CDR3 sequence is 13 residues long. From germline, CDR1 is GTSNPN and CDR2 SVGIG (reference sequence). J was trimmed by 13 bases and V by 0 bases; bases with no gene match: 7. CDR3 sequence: CAWSVRAGGDQFF. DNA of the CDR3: TGTGCCTGGAGTGTACGGGCGGGAGGGGATCAGTTCTTC.

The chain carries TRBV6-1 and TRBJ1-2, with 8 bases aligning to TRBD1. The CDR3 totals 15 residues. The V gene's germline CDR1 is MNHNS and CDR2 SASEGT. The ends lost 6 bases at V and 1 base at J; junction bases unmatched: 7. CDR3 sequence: CASRPDRGDNYGYTF. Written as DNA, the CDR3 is TGTGCCAGCAGACCCGACAGGGGTGATAACTATGGCTACACCTTC.

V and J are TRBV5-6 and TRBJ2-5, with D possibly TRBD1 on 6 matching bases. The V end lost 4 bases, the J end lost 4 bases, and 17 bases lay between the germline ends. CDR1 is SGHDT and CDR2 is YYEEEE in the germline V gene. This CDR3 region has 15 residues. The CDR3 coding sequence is TGTGCCAGCAGCCAACACAGAATAGGGGGAGAGACCCAGTACTTC. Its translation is CASSQHRIGGETQYF.

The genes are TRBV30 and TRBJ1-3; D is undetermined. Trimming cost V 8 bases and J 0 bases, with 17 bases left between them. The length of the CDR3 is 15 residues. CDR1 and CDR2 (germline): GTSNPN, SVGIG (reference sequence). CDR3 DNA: TGTGCCACTGATGGGGAGGTAAACTCTGGAAACACCATATATTTT. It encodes CATDGEVNSGNTIYF.

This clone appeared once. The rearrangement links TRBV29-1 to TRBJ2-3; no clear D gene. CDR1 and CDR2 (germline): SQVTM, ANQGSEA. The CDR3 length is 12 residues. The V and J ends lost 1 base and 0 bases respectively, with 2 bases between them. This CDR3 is CSVEASTDTQYF. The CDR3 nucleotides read TGCAGCGTTGAAGCTAGCACAGATACGCAGTATTTT.

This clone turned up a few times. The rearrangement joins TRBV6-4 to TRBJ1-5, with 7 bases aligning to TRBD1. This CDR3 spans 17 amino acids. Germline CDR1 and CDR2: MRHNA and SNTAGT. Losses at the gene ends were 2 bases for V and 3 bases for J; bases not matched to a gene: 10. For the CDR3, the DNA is TGTGCCAGCAGTGACCCACACAGGACAGGAGTCAATCAGCCCCAGCATTTT. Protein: CASSDPHRTGVNQPQHF.

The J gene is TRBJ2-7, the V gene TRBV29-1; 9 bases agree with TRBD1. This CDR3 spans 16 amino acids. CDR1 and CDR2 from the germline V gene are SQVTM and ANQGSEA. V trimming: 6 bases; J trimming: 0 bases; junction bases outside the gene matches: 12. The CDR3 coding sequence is TGCAGCGTAGTTCCCTTCATACAGGGGGCCTCCTACGAGCAGTACTTC. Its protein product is CSVVPFIQGASYEQYF.

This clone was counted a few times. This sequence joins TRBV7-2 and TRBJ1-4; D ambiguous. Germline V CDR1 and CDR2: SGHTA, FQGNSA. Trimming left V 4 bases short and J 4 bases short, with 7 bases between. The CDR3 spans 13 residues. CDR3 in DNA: TGTGCCAGCAGCTACGGGAATAATGAAAAACTGTTTTTT. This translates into CASSYGNNEKLFF. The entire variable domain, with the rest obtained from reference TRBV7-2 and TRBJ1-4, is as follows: GAGVSQSPSNKVTEKGKDVELRCDPISGHTALYWYRQSLGQGLEFLIYFQGNSAPDKSGLPSDRFSAERTGGSVSTLTIQRTQQEDSAVYLCASSYGNNEKLFFGSGTQLSVL.

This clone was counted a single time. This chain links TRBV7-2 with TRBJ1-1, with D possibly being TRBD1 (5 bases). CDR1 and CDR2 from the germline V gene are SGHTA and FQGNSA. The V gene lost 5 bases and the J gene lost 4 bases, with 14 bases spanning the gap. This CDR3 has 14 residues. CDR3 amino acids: CASSRGGGSTEAFF. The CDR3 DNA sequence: TGTGCCAGCAGCCGCGGGGGGGGTAGCACTGAAGCTTTCTTT.

In nucleotides, the CDR3 is TGTGCCAGTAGTATCCAGGGAAATTCACCCCTCCACTTT. Translated: CASSIQGNSPLHF. This rearrangement joins TRBV19 to TRBJ1-6; possibly TRBD1 for D (5 bases). Germline assignment: CDR1 LNHDA and CDR2 SQIVND (reference sequence). This CDR3 region has 13 residues. The ends were cut back, 3 bases at V and 7 bases at J, with 7 bases in the middle.

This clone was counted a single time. The CDR3 coding sequence is TGCGCCAGCAACAACGGTCTAGGTGGGACAGGGGGTCCGGGAGGGGCCAACGTCCTGACTTTC. Amino acids: CASNNGLGGTGGPGGANVLTF. This sequence joins TRBV5-1 and TRBJ2-6, with TRBD1 matching over 11 bases. This CDR3 has 21 amino acids. CDR1 SGHRS and CDR2 YFSETQ come from the germline V gene. The trim removed 6 bases at V and 4 bases at J, leaving 21 bases unmatched.

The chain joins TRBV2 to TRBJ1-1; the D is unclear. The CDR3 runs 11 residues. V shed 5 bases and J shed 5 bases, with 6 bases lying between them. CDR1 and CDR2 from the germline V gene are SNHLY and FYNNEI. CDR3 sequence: CASSPYTEAFF. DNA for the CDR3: TGTGCCAGCAGTCCTTATACTGAAGCTTTCTTT.

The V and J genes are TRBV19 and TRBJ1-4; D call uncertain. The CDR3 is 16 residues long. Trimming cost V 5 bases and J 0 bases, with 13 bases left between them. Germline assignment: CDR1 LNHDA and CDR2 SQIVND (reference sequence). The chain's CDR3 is CASSYSWMATNEKLFF. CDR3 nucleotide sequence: TGTGCCAGTAGTTACAGTTGGATGGCAACTAATGAAAAACTGTTTTTT.

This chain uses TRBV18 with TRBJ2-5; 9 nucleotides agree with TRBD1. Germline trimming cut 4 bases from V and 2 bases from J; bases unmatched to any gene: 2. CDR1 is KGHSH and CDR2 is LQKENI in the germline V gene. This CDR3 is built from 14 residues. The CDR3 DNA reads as TGTGCCAGCTCACTGGACAGGGGACAAGAGACCCAGTACTTC. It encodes CASSLDRGQETQYF.

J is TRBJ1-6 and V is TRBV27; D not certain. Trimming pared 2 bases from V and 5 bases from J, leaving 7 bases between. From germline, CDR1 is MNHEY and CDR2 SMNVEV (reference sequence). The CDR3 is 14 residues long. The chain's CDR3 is CASSLLQNNSPLHF. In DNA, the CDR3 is TGTGCCAGCAGTTTACTACAGAATAATTCACCCCTCCACTTT.

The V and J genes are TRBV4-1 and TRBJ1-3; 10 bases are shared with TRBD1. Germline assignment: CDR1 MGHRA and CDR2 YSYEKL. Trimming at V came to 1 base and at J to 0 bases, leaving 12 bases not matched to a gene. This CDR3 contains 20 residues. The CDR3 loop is CASSQGDPGQGIPSGNTIYF. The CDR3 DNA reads TGCGCCAGCAGCCAAGGCGATCCGGGACAGGGGATCCCCTCTGGAAACACCATATATTTT.

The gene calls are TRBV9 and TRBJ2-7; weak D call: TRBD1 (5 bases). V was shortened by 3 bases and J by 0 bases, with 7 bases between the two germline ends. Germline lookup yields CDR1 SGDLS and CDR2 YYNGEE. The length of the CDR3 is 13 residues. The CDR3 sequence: CASSEDSSYEQYF. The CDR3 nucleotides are TGTGCCAGCAGCGAAGACAGCTCCTACGAGCAGTACTTC. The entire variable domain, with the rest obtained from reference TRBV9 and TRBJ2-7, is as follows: DSGVTQTPKHLITATGQRVTLRCSPRSGDLSVYWYQQSLDQGLQFLIQYYNGEERAKGNILERFSAQQFPDLHSELNLSSLELGDSALYFCASSEDSSYEQYFGPGTRLTVT.

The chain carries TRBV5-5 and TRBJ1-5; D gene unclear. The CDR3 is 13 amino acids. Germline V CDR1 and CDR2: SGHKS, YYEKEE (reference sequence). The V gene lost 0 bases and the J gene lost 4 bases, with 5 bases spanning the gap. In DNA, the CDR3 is TGTGCCAGCAGCTTGGACACAAATCAGCCCCAGCATTTT. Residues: CASSLDTNQPQHF.

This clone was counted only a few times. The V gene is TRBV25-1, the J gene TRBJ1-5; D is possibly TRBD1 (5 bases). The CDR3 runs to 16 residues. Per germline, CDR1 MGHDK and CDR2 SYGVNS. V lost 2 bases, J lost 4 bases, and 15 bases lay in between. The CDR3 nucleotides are TGTGCCAGCAGTGAAAGCAGGGTCGAGGATAATCAGCCCCAGCATTTT. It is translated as CASSESRVEDNQPQHF.

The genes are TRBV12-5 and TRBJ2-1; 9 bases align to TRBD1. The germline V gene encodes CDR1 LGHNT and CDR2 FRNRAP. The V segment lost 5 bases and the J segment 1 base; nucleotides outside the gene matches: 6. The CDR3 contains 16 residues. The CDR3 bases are TGTGCTAGTGGTCCCCGGGACAGGGATTCCTACAATGAGCAGTTCTTC. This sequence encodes CASGPRDRDSYNEQFF.

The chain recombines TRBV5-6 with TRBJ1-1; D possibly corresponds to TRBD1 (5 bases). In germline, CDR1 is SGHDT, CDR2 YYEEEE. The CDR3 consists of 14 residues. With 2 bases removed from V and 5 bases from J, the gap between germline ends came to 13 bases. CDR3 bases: TGTGCCAGCAGCTTTAGGCTGCGGGGGACTGAAGCTTTCTTT. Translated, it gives CASSFRLRGTEAFF.

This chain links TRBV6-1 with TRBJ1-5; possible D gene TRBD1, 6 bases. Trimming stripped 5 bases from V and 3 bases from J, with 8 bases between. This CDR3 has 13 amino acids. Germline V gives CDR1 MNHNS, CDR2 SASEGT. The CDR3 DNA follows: TGTGCCAGCAGTAGACAGGACAATCAGCCCCAGCATTTT. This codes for CASSRQDNQPQHF.

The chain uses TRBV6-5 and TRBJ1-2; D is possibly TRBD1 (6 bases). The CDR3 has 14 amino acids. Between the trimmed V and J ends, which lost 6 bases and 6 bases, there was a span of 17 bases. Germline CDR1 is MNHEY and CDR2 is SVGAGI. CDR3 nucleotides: TGTGCCAGCAGACCGGACAGCCGCCTGAATGGCTACACCTTC. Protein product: CASRPDSRLNGYTF.

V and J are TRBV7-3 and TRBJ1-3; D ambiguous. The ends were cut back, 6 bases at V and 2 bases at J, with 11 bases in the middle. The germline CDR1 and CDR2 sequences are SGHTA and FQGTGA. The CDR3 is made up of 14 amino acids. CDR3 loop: CASSQPGTGNTIYF. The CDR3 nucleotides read TGTGCCAGCAGTCAACCCGGGACTGGAAACACCATATATTTT.

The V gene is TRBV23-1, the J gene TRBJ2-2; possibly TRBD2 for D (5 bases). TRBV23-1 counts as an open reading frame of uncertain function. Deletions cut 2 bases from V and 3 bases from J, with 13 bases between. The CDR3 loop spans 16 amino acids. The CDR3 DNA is TGCGCCAGCAGTCAACCAGGAGGTTGGGACACCGGGGAGCTGTTTTTT. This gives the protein CASSQPGGWDTGELFF.

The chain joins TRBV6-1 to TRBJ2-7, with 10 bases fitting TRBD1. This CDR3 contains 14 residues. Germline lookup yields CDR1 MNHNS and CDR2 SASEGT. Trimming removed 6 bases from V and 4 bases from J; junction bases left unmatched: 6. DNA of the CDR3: TGTGCCAGCAGAGGGACAGGGGCGGGGTACGAGCAGTACTTC. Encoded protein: CASRGTGAGYEQYF.